Listed below are T cell receptor beta chains from one sample, sequenced in a study of PD-1 blockade in classical Hodgkin lymphoma. The data were produced by immunoSEQ multiplex PCR, yet TCRdb's version contains in-frame clones alone and is incomplete. The sample carries approximately 8,200 clones, 65% to 85% recorded once. This material consisted of CD4+ T cells from blood, taken at baseline. The receptors originated from a human donor with classical Hodgkin lymphoma. CDR3s include the opening cysteine and the closing phenylalanine or tryptophan. The D gene is left open where the match is weak. Clone size is given for some rows only: seen once, a few or many times, or a class if the clone is expanded.

j_call v_call clone_size d_call cdr3_aa cdr3_nt
TRBJ2-7 TRBV6-1 . . CASSMTGLYEQYF TGTGCCAGCAGTATGACAGGCCTCTACGAGCAGTACTTC
TRBJ2-7 TRBV5-1 . TRBD2 CASSGGVYEQYF TGCGCCAGCAGTGGGGGGGTCTACGAGCAGTACTTC
TRBJ2-7 TRBV28 . TRBD1 CASATTRQGAHEQYF TGTGCCAGCGCAACCACCAGACAGGGGGCTCACGAGCAGTACTTC
TRBJ2-6 TRBV11-2 . . CASSSASGWSSGANVLTF TGTGCCAGCAGCTCCGCTTCTGGGTGGTCGTCTGGGGCCAACGTCCTGACTTTC
TRBJ1-4 TRBV6-6 . . CASSMRPERNEKLFF TGTGCCAGCAGTATGAGACCCGAGCGTAATGAAAAACTGTTTTTT
TRBJ1-2 TRBV7-9 . . CASSEDNYGYTF TGTGCCAGCAGCGAGGACAACTATGGCTACACCTTC
TRBJ2-7 TRBV27 . TRBD1 CASRRQGGYEQYF TGTGCCAGCAGGCGACAGGGGGGCTACGAGCAGTACTTC
TRBJ2-3 TRBV19 . . CASSETDTQYF TGTGCCAGTAGTGAGACAGATACGCAGTATTTT
TRBJ1-6 TRBV10-3 . TRBD1 CAISERGQGLFSPLHF TGTGCCATCAGTGAAAGAGGACAGGGCCTATTTTCACCCCTCCACTTT
TRBJ2-6 TRBV19 few TRBD1 CASSINRGHFSGANVLTF TGTGCCAGTAGTATTAACAGGGGTCACTTCTCTGGGGCCAACGTCCTGACTTTC
TRBJ2-7 TRBV19 . . CASSITTVSYEQYF TGTGCCAGTAGTATTACCACGGTGTCCTACGAGCAGTACTTC
TRBJ2-3 TRBV27 . . CASSSGGLGTDTQYF TGTGCCAGCAGTTCTGGGGGTCTCGGCACAGATACGCAGTATTTT
TRBJ2-1 TRBV9 . . CASSAESFLYEQFF TGTGCCAGCAGCGCCGAGAGTTTTCTCTATGAGCAGTTCTTC
TRBJ2-3 TRBV5-5 once . CASSLAGSPTDTQYF TGTGCCAGCAGCTTGGCGGGCAGCCCCACAGATACGCAGTATTTT
TRBJ2-1 TRBV10-3 . . CAIEGSLLDEQFF TGTGCCATTGAGGGGTCGCTTTTGGATGAGCAGTTCTTC
TRBJ1-4 TRBV6-5 . . CASSKWDTREKLFF TGTGCCAGCAGTAAATGGGACACTCGTGAAAAACTGTTTTTT
TRBJ1-3 TRBV5-5 large . CASSLQLGNTIYF TGTGCCAGCAGCTTGCAACTTGGAAACACCATATATTTT
TRBJ2-7 TRBV5-8 . . CASSYGSSYEQYF TGTGCCAGCAGTTACGGGAGCTCCTACGAGCAGTACTTC
TRBJ1-1 TRBV9 . . CASSPRGVNTEAFF TGTGCCAGCAGCCCCCGAGGGGTGAACACTGAAGCTTTCTTT
TRBJ1-1 TRBV18 . . CASSPRMNTEAFF TGTGCCAGCTCACCGAGGATGAACACTGAAGCTTTCTTT
TRBJ1-3 TRBV5-1 . . CASSLGPDRLSGNTIYF TGCGCCAGCAGCTTGGGCCCCGACAGGTTATCCGGAAACACCATATATTTT
TRBJ2-5 TRBV29-1 . . CSVEQGTQYF TGCAGCGTAGAACAAGGGACCCAGTACTTC
TRBJ2-3 TRBV6-1 once TRBD2 CASRERGDDTDTQYF TGTGCCAGCAGGGAGCGGGGGGATGATACAGATACGCAGTATTTT
TRBJ2-7 TRBV5-1 . TRBD1 CASSSPSTGIPYEQYF TGCGCCAGCAGCTCTCCTTCGACAGGGATCCCCTACGAGCAGTACTTC
TRBJ2-5 TRBV19 . TRBD2 CASSMGLAGGEETQYF TGTGCCAGTAGTATGGGGTTAGCGGGAGGCGAAGAGACCCAGTACTTC
TRBJ1-6 TRBV5-6 . . CASSLRGNSYNSPLHF TGTGCCAGCAGCTTGAGGGGAAACAGCTATAATTCACCCCTCCACTTT
TRBJ1-1 TRBV10-3 . TRBD1 CAIRGSGTGIMNTEAFF TGTGCCATCAGGGGTTCCGGGACAGGGATCATGAACACTGAAGCTTTCTTT
TRBJ2-7 TRBV9 . TRBD2 CASSEGRGNWEQYF TGTGCCAGCAGCGAGGGGAGGGGAAATTGGGAGCAGTACTTC
TRBJ2-3 TRBV19 . . CASSPQGPDTDTQYF TGTGCCAGTAGTCCCCAGGGGCCGGACACAGATACGCAGTATTTT
TRBJ2-7 TRBV9 . TRBD2 CASSVAGGRGYEQYF TGTGCCAGCAGCGTAGCGGGGGGGAGGGGGTACGAGCAGTACTTC
TRBJ2-7 TRBV27 . . CASSLRAGTPYEQYF TGTGCCAGCAGTTTAAGGGCAGGGACCCCCTACGAGCAGTACTTC
TRBJ2-7 TRBV2 . . CASSVGNPYEQYF TGTGCCAGCAGTGTCGGGAACCCCTACGAGCAGTACTTC
TRBJ1-1 TRBV10-3 few . CAIGQTVNTEAFF TGTGCCATCGGACAGACAGTGAACACTGAAGCTTTCTTT
TRBJ1-2 TRBV5-6 . . CASSLGLNYGYTF TGTGCCAGCAGCTTAGGTCTTAACTATGGCTACACCTTC
TRBJ2-5 TRBV27 . . CASSLRGAGETQYF TGTGCCAGCAGTTTACGAGGGGCCGGAGAGACCCAGTACTTC